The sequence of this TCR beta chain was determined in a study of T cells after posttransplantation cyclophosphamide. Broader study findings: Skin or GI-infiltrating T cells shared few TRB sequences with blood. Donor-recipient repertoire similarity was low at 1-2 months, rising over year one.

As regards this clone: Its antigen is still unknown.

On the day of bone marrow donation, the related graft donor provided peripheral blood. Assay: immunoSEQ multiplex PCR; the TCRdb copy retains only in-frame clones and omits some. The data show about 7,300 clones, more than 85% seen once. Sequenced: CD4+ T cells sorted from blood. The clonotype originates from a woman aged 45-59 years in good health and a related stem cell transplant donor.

CDR3 region: CASSLVGAGGILETQYF. The CDR3 DNA sequence: TGTGCCAGCAGCTTAGTAGGCGCGGGAGGGATCTTAGAGACCCAGTACTTC. The V gene is TRBV11-2, the J gene TRBJ2-5, with TRBD2 identical over 9 bases. The CDR3 is made up of 17 amino acids. V trimming: 1 base; J trimming: 4 bases; junction bases outside the gene matches: 10. The germline V gene has CDR1 SGHAT and CDR2 FQNNGV.